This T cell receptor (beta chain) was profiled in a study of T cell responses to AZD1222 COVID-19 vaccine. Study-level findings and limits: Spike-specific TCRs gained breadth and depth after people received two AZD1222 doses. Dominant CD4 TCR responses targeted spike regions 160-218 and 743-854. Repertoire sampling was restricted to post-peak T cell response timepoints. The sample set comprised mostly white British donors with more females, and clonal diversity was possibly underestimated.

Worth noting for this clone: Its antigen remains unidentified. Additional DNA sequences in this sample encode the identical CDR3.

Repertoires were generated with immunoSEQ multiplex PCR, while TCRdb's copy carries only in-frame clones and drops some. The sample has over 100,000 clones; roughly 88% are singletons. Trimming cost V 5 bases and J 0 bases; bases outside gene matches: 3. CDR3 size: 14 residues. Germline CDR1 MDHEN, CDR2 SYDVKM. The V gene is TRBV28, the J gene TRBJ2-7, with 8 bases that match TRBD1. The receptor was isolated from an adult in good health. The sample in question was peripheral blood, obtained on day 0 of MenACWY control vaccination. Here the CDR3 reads CASSLTGGSYEQYF. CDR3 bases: TGTGCCAGCAGTCTCACAGGGGGCTCCTACGAGCAGTACTTC.